One T cell receptor beta chain is described in this entry. Its antigen remains unknown. Each UMI, carrying a 6-nucleotide sample barcode, came from template switching. Using the 5' RACE reads, TCRdb records one entry per CDR3 protein without DNA. This repertoire includes around 380,000 distinct CDR3 sequences. This entry belongs to a study of monozygotic twins with inflammatory bowel disease. Findings and caveats of the study: Repertoire similarity did not differ between concordant and discordant twins, perhaps due to limited power. Especially with disease activity, IBD patients shared fewer clonotypes with others than healthy twins did. Data gave no support to a single strong signal or clonotype associated with IBD.

The CDR3 is made up of 13 amino acids. CDR1 KGHSH and CDR2 LQKENI come from the germline V gene. This TCR was sampled from a human donor with ulcerative colitis or Crohn's disease, or a healthy co-twin of an affected twin (not recorded which). Sequenced sample: blood. The chain links TRBV18 to TRBJ2-7; TCRdb proposes TRBD1, but this gene call is untestable without DNA. This CDR3 reads CASSQVPSYEQYF.